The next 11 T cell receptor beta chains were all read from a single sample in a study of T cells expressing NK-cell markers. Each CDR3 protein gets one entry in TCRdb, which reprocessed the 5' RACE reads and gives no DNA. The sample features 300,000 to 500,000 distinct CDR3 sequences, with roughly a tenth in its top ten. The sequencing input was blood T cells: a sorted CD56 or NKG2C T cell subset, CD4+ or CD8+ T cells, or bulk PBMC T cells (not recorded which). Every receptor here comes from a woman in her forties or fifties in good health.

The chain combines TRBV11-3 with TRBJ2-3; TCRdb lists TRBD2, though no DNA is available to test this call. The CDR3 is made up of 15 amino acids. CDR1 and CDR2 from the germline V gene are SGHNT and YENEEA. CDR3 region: CASSPGGGPTDTQYF.

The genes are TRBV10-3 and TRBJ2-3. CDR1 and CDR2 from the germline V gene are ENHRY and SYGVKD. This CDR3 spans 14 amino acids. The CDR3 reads CAISDDLTTDTQYF.

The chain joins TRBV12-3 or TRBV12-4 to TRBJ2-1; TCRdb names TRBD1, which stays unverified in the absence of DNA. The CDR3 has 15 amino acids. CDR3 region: CASSRTGGGGNEQFF.

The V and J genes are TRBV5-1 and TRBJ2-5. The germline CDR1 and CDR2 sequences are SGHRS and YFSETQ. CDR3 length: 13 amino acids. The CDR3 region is CASSLEAADAMYF.

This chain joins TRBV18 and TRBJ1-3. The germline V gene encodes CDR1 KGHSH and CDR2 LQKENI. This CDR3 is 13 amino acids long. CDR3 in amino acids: CASSTKTGNTIYF.

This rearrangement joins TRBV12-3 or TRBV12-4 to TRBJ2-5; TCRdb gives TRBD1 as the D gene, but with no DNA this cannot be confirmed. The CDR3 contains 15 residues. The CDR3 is CASSPGGQGGETQYF.

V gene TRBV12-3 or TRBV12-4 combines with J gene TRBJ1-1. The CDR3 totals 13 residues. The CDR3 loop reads CASSLQLNTEAFF.

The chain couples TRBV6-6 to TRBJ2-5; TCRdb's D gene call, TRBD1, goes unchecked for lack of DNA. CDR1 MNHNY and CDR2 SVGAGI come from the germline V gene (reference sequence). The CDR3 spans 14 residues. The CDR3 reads CASADGTKGGTQYF.

CDR3 in amino acids: CASSYRFGYTF. The V and J genes are TRBV11-2 and TRBJ1-2; absent DNA, TCRdb's TRBD1 call cannot be checked. There are 11 residues in the CDR3. Germline loops: CDR1 SGHAT, CDR2 FQNNGV. The variable domain in full, with the rest retrieved from reference TRBV11-2 and TRBJ1-2, is EAGVAQSPRYKIIEKRQSVAFWCNPISGHATLYWYQQILGQGPKLLIQFQNNGVVDDSQLPKDRFSAERLKGVDSTLKIQPAKLEDSAVYLCASSYRFGYTFGSGTRLTVV.

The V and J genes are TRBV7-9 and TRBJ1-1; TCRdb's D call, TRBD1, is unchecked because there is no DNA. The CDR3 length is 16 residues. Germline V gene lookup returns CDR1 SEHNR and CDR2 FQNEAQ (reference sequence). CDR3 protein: CASSLYLGQGSTEAFF.

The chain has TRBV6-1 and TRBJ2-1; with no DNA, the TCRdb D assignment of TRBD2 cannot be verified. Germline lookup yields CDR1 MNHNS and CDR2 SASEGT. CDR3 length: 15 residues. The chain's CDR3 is CATKGVLAGGYEQFF.